The rows below give T cell receptor beta chains drawn from one sample of a study of CD8+CD57+ T cells in acquired aplastic anemia. One entry per CDR3 protein results from TCRdb running MiXCR on the reads. The sample lists around 170,000 distinct CDR3 sequences, around 47% occurring once. The sample consisted of sorted CD4+, CD8+, or CD8+CD57+ T cells (not recorded which) from PBMCs. These receptors originate from a human donor with aplastic anemia. CDR3s include the opening cysteine and the closing phenylalanine or tryptophan. The D gene is left open where the match is weak.

v_call | d_call | cdr3_aa
TRBV3-1 | - | CASSQQGGPRAYNEQFF
TRBV2 | - | CASRASHSNQPQHF
TRBV9 | - | CASSTGSGNTIYF
TRBV5-1 | - | CASSLSPPSDTQYF
TRBV29-1 | TRBD1 | CSGRTTGVYNEQFF
TRBV29-1 | - | CSVGGEASIRGYTF
TRBV19 | - | CASSGIQGLIYEQYF
TRBV24-1 | - | CATSDIRERNGYTF
TRBV19 | - | CASSIGRMWSF
TRBV9 | - | CASSVGNGNTEAFF
TRBV10-3 | - | CASSPESYEQYF
TRBV24-1 | TRBD1 | CATSFRTGGQETQYF
TRBV10-1 | - | CASSESRNQPQHF
TRBV15 | TRBD1 | CATSSPPGQGMFF
TRBV7-2 | - | CAGSRERAQYF
TRBV9 | TRBD1 | CASSDPRTGDTEAFF
TRBV12-5 | - | CASGPTRENTGELFF
TRBV12-3/TRBV12-4 | TRBD1 | CASTMTGGNGYTF
TRBV29-1 | - | CSVAEGYTF
TRBV10-2 | - | CASSESQVSGADTQYF
TRBV6-1 | - | CASRAGPTSYEQYF
TRBV4-1 | - | CASSQDSVSLGQFF
TRBV6-1 | TRBD1 | CASRRDRGSSGYTF
TRBV5-5 | TRBD1 | CASGLAGGENYGYTF
TRBV7-3 | - | CASSFSLDSGTEAFF
TRBV4-1 | - | CASSQDPAGYSPLHF
TRBV12-3/TRBV12-4 | TRBD2 | CASSARLADSYNEQFF
TRBV10-3 | TRBD1 | CAISTGTGDFDEQYF
TRBV7-9 | TRBD2 | CASRPPSGQETQYF
TRBV20-1 | - | CSARISAGVRTYYNEQFF
TRBV19 | TRBD1 | CASSNTGVGSNGYTF